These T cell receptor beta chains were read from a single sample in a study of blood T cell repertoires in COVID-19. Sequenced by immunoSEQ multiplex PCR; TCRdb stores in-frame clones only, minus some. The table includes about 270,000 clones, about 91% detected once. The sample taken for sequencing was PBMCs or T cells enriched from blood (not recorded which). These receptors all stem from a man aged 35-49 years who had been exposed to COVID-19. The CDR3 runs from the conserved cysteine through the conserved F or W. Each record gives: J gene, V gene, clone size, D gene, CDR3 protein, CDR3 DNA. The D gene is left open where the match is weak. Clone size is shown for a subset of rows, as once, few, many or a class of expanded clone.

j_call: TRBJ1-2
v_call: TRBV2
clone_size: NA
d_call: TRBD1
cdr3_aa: CASSEGGQGNYGYTF
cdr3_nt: TGTGCCAGCAGTGAAGGGGGACAGGGCAACTATGGCTACACCTTC

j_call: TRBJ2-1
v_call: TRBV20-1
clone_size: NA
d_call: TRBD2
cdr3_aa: CSASSGRRSYNEQFF
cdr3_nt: TGCAGTGCCAGTAGCGGGAGGAGATCCTACAATGAGCAGTTCTTC

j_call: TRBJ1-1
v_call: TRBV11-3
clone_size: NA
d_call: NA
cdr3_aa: CASSLSNTEAFF
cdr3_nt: TGTGCCAGCAGCTTATCTAACACTGAAGCTTTCTTT

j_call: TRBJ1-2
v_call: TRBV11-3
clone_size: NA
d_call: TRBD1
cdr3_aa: CASSFKGTGEGYTF
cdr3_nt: TGTGCCAGCAGCTTCAAGGGGACAGGGGAAGGCTACACCTTC

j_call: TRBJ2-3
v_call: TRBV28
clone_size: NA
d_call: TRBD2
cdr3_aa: CASTGTEPTSGSGTDTQYF
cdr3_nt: TGTGCCAGCACTGGCACGGAACCGACTAGCGGGAGTGGGACAGATACGCAGTATTTT

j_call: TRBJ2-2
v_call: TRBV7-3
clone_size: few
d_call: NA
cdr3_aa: CASSHAAGELFF
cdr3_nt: TGTGCCAGCAGCCATGCGGCTGGGGAGCTGTTTTTT

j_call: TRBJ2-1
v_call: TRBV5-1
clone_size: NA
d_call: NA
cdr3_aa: CASSLRSGPYNEQFF
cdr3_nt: TGCGCCAGCAGCTTGAGAAGCGGACCCTACAATGAGCAGTTCTTC

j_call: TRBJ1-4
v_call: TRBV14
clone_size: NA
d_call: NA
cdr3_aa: CASSQDPVSPENRSGKLFF
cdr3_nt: TGTGCCAGCAGCCAAGACCCAGTATCGCCTGAGAATCGCTCAGGGAAACTGTTTTTT

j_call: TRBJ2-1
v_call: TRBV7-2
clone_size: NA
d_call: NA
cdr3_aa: CASSPNSGGNEQFF
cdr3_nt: TGTGCCAGCAGCCCGAACTCTGGAGGGAATGAGCAGTTCTTC

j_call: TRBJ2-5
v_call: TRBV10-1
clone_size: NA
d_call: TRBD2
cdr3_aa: CASSVLAGGRETQYF
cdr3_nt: TGCGCCAGCAGTGTGCTAGCGGGAGGTAGGGAGACCCAGTACTTC

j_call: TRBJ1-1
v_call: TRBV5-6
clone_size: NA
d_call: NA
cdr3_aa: CASSLGSAGRFAEAFF
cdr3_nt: TGTGCCAGCAGCTTGGGATCAGCAGGCAGGTTCGCTGAAGCTTTCTTT

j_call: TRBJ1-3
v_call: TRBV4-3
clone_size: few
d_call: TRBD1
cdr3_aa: CASRLDRFSGNTIYF
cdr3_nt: TGCGCCAGCAGGCTGGACAGGTTCTCTGGAAACACCATATATTTT

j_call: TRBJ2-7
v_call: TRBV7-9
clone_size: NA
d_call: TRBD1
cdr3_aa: CASSARTGPSYEQYF
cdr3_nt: TGTGCCAGCAGCGCAAGGACAGGGCCCTCTTACGAGCAGTACTTC

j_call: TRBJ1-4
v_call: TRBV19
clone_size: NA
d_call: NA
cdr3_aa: CASSMWGDEKLFF
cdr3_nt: TGTGCCAGTAGTATGTGGGGGGATGAAAAACTGTTTTTT

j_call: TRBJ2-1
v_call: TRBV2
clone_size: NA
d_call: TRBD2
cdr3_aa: CASRAGVDHNEQFF
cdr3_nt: TGTGCCAGCAGAGCGGGAGTGGACCACAATGAGCAGTTCTTC

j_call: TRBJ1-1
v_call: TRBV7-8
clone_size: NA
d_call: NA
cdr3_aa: CASSLEVFAGQRNTEAFF
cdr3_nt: TGTGCCAGCAGCTTAGAGGTATTCGCGGGGCAGAGGAACACTGAAGCTTTCTTT

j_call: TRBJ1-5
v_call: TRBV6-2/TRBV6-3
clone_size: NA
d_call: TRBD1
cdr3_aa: CASSPDRGRVWGNQPQHF
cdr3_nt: TGTGCCAGCAGCCCCGACAGGGGAAGGGTTTGGGGCAATCAGCCCCAGCATTTT

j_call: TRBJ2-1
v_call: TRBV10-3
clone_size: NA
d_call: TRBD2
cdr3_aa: CAISESGTDLGLAGPNEQFF
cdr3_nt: TGTGCCATCAGTGAGTCTGGGACAGACTTGGGACTAGCGGGGCCCAATGAGCAGTTCTTC

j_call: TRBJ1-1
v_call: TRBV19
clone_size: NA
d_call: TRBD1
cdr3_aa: CASSQQGAGVNTEAFF
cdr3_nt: TGTGCCAGTAGTCAACAGGGGGCCGGGGTTAACACTGAAGCTTTCTTT

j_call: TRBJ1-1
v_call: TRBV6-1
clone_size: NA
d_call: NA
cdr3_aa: CASSDLQGHTEAFF
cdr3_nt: TGTGCCAGCAGTGATTTACAGGGACACACTGAAGCTTTCTTT

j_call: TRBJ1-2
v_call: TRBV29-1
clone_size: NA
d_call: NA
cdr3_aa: CSALNPTGRYGYTF
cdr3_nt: TGCAGCGCCTTAAACCCGACAGGCCGCTATGGCTACACCTTC

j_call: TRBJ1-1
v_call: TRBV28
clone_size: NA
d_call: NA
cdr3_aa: CASSLTTFLEAFF
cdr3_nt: TGTGCCAGCAGTTTAACCACATTTTTGGAAGCTTTCTTT

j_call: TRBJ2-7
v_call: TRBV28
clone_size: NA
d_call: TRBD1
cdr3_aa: CASSPTLGQHYEQYF
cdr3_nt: TGTGCCAGCAGTCCTACCCTGGGACAGCACTACGAGCAGTACTTC

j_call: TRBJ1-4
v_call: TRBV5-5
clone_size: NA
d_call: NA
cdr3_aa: CASSLQGHSTNEKLFF
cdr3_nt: TGTGCCAGCAGCTTACAGGGACACTCCACTAATGAAAAACTGTTTTTT

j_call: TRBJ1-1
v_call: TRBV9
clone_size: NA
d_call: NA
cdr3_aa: CASSVSPRQGMNTEAFF
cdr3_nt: TGTGCCAGCAGCGTAAGTCCGAGGCAGGGTATGAACACTGAAGCTTTCTTT

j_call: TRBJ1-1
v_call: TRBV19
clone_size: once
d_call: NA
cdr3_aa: CASSTRGGAYDTEAFF
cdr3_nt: TGTGCCAGTAGTACGAGGGGGGGGGCTTATGACACTGAAGCTTTCTTT

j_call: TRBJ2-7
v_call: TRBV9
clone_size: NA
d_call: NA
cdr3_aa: CASSVDGTPRPYEQYF
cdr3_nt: TGTGCCAGCAGCGTAGATGGGACACCGCGCCCTTACGAGCAGTACTTC

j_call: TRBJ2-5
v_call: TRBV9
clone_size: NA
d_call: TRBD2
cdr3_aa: CASTSGSGFETQYF
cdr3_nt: TGTGCCAGCACGTCGGGTAGCGGGTTCGAGACCCAGTACTTC

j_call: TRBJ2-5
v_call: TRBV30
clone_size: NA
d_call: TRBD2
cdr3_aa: CASTPGGEETQYF
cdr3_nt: TGTGCCTCCACTCCCGGGGGGGAAGAGACCCAGTACTTC

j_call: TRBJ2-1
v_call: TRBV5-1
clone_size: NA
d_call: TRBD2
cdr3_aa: CASHLTSGSNYEQFF
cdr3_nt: TGCGCCAGCCACTTGACTAGCGGGAGTAACTATGAGCAGTTCTTC

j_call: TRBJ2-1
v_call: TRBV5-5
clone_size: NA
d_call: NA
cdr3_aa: CASSLVGLTDYNEQFF
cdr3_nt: TGTGCCAGCAGCTTGGTGGGCCTAACTGACTACAATGAGCAGTTCTTC

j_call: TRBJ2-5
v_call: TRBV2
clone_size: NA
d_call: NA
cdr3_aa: CASRTAGWAETQYF
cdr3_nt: TGTGCCAGCAGAACAGCGGGTTGGGCAGAGACCCAGTACTTC

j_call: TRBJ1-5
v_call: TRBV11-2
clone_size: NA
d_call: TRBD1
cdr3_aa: CASSLGMTGGEVGQPQHF
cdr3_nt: TGTGCCAGCAGCTTAGGTATGACAGGGGGCGAAGTCGGTCAGCCCCAGCATTTT

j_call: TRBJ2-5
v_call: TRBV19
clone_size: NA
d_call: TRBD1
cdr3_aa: CASSWTGETQYF
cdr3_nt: TGTGCCAGTAGTTGGACAGGGGAGACCCAGTACTTC

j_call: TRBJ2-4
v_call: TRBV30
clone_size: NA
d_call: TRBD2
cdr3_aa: CAWSVGLAGGPGNIQYF
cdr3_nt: TGTGCCTGGAGTGTGGGACTAGCGGGAGGGCCCGGAAACATTCAGTACTTC

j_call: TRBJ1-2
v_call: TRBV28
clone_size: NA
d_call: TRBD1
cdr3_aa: CASSRDSDMNLPSYGYTF
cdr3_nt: TGTGCCAGCAGTCGGGACAGCGATATGAACTTACCGTCATATGGCTACACCTTC

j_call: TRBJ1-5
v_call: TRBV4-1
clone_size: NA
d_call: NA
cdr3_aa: CASSQEEGRVGNQPQHF
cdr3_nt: TGCGCCAGCAGCCAAGAGGAGGGCAGGGTGGGCAATCAGCCCCAGCATTTT

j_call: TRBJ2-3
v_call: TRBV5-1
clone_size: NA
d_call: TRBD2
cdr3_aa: CASSGTLAGVADTQYF
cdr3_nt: TGCGCCAGCAGCGGAACACTAGCGGGAGTGGCAGATACGCAGTATTTT

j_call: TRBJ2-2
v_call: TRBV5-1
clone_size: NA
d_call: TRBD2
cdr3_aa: CASSLRTSGIFTGELFF
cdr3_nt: TGCGCCAGCAGCTTGCGAACTAGCGGGATCTTCACCGGGGAGCTGTTTTTT

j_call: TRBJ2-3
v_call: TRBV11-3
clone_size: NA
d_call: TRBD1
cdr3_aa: CASSLATGQDTQYF
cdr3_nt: TGTGCCAGCAGCTTAGCGACAGGGCAGGATACGCAGTATTTT

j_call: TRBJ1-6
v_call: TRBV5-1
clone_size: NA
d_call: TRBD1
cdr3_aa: CASSLTGQGRLNSPLHF
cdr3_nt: TGCGCCAGCAGCTTGACGGGACAGGGGCGCCTTAATTCACCCCTCCACTTT

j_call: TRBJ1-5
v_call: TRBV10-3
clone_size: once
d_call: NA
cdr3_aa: CAISGGAETNQPQHF
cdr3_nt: TGTGCCATCAGTGGCGGGGCCGAGACTAATCAGCCCCAGCATTTT

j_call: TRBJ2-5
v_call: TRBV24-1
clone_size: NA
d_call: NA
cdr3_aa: CATSDSYLTQYF
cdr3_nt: TGTGCCACCAGTGACTCCTATCTGACCCAGTACTTC

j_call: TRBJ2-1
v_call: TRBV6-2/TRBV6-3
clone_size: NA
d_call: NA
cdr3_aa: CASSERLPSQFF
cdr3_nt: TGTGCCAGCAGTGAGCGACTACCCTCGCAGTTCTTC

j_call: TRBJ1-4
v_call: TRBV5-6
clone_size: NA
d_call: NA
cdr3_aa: CASSYPQEKLFF
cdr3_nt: TGTGCCAGCAGCTACCCCCAGGAAAAACTGTTTTTT

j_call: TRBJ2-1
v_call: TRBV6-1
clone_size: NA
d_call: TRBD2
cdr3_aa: CASSEARGVANNEQFF
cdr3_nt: TGTGCCAGCAGTGAAGCGCGGGGGGTAGCTAACAATGAGCAGTTCTTC

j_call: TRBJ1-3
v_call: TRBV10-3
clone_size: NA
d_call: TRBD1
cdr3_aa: CAIRGQGDYTIYF
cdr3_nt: TGTGCCATCAGGGGACAGGGAGACTACACCATATATTTT

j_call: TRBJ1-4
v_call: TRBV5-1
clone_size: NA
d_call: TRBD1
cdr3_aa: CASRQGATNEKLFF
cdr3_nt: TGCGCCAGCCGACAGGGAGCAACTAATGAAAAACTGTTTTTT

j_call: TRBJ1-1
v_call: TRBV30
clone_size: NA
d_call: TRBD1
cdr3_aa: CAWKSVRNRGLGTEAFF
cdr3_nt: TGTGCCTGGAAGTCGGTACGAAACAGGGGGCTGGGGACTGAAGCTTTCTTT

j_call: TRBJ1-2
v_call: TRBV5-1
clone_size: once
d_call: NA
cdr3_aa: CASSAKTENYGYTF
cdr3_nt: TGCGCCAGCAGCGCGAAGACAGAAAACTATGGCTACACCTTC

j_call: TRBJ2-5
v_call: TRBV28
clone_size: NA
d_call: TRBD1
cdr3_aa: CASSLFKGTGALLVETQYF
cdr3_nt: TGTGCCAGCAGTTTATTTAAAGGGACAGGGGCCCTGTTGGTAGAGACCCAGTACTTC

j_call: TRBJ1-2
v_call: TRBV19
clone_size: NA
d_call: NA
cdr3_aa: CASSMRSSYGYTF
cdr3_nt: TGTGCCAGTAGTATGAGGAGTAGCTATGGCTACACCTTC

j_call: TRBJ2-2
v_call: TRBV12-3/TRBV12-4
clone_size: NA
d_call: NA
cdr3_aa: CASSGITGELFF
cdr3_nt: TGTGCCAGTTCAGGGATCACCGGGGAGCTGTTTTTT

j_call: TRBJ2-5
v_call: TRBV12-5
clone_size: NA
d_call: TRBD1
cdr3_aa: CASGWGTATTQETQYF
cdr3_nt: TGTGCTAGTGGTTGGGGGACAGCCACGACTCAAGAGACCCAGTACTTC

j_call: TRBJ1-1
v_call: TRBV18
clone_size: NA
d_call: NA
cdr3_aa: CASSPLEGNTEAFF
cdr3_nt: TGTGCCAGCTCACCTTTGGAGGGGAACACTGAAGCTTTCTTT